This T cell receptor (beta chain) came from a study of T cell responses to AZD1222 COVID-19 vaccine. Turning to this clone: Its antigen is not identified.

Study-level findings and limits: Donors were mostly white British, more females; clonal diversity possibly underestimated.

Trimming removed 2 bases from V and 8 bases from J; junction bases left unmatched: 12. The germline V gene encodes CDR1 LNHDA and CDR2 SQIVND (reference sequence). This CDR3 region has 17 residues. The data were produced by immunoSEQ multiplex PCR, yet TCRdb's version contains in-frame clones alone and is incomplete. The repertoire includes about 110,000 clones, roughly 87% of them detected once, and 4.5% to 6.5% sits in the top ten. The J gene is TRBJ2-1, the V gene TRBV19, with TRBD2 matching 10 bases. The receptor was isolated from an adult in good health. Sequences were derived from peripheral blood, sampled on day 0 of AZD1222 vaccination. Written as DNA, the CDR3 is TGTGCCAGTAGTATACCCGCTCTAGCGGGAGTTAAGGATGAGCAGTTCTTC. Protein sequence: CASSIPALAGVKDEQFF.